A selection of T cell receptor beta chains follows, all from one sample in a study of Graves' ophthalmopathy and Graves' hyperthyroidism. TCRdb reprocessed the multiplex PCR reads via MiXCR and lists one record per CDR3 protein. The profile shows roughly 420,000 distinct CDR3 sequences, approximately 21% of them singletons. The sequencing input was peripheral blood. The receptors shown here come from a woman in her late teens or twenties with stable Graves' hyperthyroidism. CDR3s leave out the opening cysteine and the closing phenylalanine or tryptophan. The listing skips clone size in some rows; elsewhere it reads once, few, many or a size class.

ASSPFWFHTEAF TRBV12-3/TRBV12-4 - 12
ASSPYLGTEETQY TRBV7-8 many 13
ASSFGLAGFGETQY TRBV12-3/TRBV12-4 many 14
SARPLQGSETQY TRBV20-1 many 12
SARVQGGNTGELF TRBV20-1 many 13
AISPGTYYEQY TRBV10-3 many 11
ASSKWGTSSSYEQY TRBV9 many 14
ASSHLPGQGTGELF TRBV12-3/TRBV12-4 many 14
SAPGTTPYGYT TRBV20-1 many 11
ASSLRLVGNTEAF TRBV11-2 many 13
ASTSGTGLFYEQY TRBV12-3/TRBV12-4 many 13
SARWDSPYEQY TRBV20-1 many 11
ASSYSRDSPWNTEAF TRBV6-2/TRBV6-3 many 15
ASSLGVWGSPYGYT TRBV12-3/TRBV12-4 - 14